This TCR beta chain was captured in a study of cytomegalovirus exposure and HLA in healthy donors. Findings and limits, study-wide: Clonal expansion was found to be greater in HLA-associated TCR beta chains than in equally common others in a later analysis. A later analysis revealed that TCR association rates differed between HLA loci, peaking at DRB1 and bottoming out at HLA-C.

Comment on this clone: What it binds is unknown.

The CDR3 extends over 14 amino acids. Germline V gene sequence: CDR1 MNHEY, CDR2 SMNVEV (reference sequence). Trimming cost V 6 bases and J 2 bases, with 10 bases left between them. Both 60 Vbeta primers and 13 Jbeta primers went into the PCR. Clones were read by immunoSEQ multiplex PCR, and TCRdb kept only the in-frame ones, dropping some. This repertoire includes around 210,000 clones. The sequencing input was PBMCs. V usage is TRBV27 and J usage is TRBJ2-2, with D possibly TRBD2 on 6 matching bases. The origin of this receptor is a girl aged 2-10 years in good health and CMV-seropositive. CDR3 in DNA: TGTGCCAGCAGCGGCGGGGTAAACACCGGGGAGCTGTTTTTT. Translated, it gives CASSGGVNTGELFF.